What follows is one T cell receptor (beta chain) and its context. This record belongs to a study of T cell changes during pregnancy in multiple sclerosis. V was shortened by 5 bases and J by 5 bases, with 10 bases between the two germline ends. The CDR3 totals 13 residues. CDR1 MDHEN and CDR2 SYDVKM come from the germline V gene. Some clones are missing from TCRdb's copy, which holds only in-frame ones; the method was immunoSEQ multiplex PCR. This table holds 35,000 to 55,000 clones, about 88% found once. The TCR originated in a female donor in good health, enrolled as a control in a pregnancy study. This material consisted of CD8+ T cells from peripheral blood mononuclear cells, taken after pregnancy. The chain combines TRBV28 with TRBJ2-1; the D gene is possibly TRBD2 (5 bases). CDR3 DNA sequence: TGTGCCAGCAGTCGACTAAAAAACAATGAGCAGTTCTTC. It is translated as CASSRLKNNEQFF.